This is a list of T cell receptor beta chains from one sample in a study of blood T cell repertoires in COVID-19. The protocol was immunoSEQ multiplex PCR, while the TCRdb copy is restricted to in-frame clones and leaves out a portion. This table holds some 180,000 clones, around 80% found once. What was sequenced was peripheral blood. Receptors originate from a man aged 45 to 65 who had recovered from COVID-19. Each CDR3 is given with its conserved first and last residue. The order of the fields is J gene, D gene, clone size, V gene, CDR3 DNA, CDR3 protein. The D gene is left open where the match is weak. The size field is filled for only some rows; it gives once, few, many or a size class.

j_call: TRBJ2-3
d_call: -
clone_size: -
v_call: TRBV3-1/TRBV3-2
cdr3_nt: TGTGCCAGCAGCCAAGAACAGCGGGATACGCAGTATTTT
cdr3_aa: CASSQEQRDTQYF

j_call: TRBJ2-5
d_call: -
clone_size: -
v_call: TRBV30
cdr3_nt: TGTGCCTGGGGCGGGAATTTGATGGAGACCCAGTACTTC
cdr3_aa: CAWGGNLMETQYF

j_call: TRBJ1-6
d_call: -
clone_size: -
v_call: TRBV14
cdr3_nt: TGTGCCAGCTCATTCCTAAATTCACCCCTCCACTTT
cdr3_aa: CASSFLNSPLHF

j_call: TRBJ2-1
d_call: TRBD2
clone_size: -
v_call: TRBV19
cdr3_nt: TGTGCCAGTCTTCGTCTAGCGGGAGGGGCAGGATACAATGAGCAGTTCTTC
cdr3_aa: CASLRLAGGAGYNEQFF

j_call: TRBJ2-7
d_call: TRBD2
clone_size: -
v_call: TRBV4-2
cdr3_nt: TGTGCCAGCAGCCAAGATTGGTTACCGGGCGGGAGGGAGCAGTACTTC
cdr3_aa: CASSQDWLPGGREQYF

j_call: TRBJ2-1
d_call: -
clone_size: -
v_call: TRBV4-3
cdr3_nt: TGCGCCAGCAGCCAAGATGCCCAGCGGACCCCCCCGGAGCAGTTCTTC
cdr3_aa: CASSQDAQRTPPEQFF

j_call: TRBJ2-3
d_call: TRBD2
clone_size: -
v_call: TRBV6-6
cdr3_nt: TGTGCCAGCAGCAGGACTAGCAGCACAGATACGCAGTATTTT
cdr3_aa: CASSRTSSTDTQYF

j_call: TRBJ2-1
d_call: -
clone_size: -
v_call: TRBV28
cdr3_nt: TGTGCCAGCATTTCTGGAGGAGAGCAGTTCTTC
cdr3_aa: CASISGGEQFF

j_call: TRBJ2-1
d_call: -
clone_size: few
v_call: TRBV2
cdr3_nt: TGTGCCAGCAGCATCCCCGGGAATGAGCAGTTCTTC
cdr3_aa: CASSIPGNEQFF

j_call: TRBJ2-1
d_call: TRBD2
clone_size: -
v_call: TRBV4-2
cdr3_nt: TGTGCCAGCAGCCAAGGGACTAGCGGATACAATGAGCAGTTCTTC
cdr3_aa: CASSQGTSGYNEQFF

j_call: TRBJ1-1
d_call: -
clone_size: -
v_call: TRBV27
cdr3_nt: TGTGCCAGCAGTTGGAACAGGGATTCTGAAGCTTTCTTT
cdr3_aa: CASSWNRDSEAFF

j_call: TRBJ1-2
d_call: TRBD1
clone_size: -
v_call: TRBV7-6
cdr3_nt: TGTGCCAGCAGCTTAGGGACAGGGTATGGTAACTATGGCTACACCTTC
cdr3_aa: CASSLGTGYGNYGYTF

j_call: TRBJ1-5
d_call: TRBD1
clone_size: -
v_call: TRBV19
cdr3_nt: TGTGCCAGTAGTTTGGGACAGGGGAACCAGCCCCAGCATTTT
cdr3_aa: CASSLGQGNQPQHF

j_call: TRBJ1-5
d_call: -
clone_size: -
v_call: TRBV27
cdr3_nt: TGTGCCAGCAGGACACTAGATCAGCCCCAGCATTTT
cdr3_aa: CASRTLDQPQHF

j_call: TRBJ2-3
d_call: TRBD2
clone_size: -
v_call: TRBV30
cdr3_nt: TGTGCCTGGAGCGATCTACTAGCGGGGGGTCGGGATACGCAGTATTTT
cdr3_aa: CAWSDLLAGGRDTQYF

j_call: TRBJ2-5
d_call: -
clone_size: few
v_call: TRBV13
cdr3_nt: TGTGCCAGCAGCTTAGGACAGGCGCTACAAGAGACCCAGTACTTC
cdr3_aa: CASSLGQALQETQYF

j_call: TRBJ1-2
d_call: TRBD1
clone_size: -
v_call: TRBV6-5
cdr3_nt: TGTGCCAGCAGTCGGTCCGGGACAGGGTATGGCTACACCTTC
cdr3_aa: CASSRSGTGYGYTF

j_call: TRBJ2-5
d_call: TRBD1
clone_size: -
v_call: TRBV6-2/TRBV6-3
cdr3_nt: TGTGCCAGCAGTTTCTCGACAGGGATAGAGACCCAGTACTTC
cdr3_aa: CASSFSTGIETQYF

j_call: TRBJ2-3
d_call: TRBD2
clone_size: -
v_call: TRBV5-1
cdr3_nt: TGCGCCAGCAGCGCCCCACTAGCGGGAGACACAGATACGCAGTATTTT
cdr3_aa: CASSAPLAGDTDTQYF

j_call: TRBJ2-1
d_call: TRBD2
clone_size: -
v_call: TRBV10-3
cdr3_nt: TGTGCCATCAGTGAGGCGGGAGGGCGGGATGAGCAGTTCTTC
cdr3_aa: CAISEAGGRDEQFF

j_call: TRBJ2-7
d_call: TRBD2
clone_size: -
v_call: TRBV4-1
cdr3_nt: TGCGCCAGCAGCCAAGATCGCGCTAGCGGGAACTACGAGCAGTACTTC
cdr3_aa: CASSQDRASGNYEQYF

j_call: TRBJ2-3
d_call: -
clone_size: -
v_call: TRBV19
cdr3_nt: TGTGCCTCATCGAAAGTTAGCGCACCAGATACGCAGTATTTT
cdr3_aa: CASSKVSAPDTQYF

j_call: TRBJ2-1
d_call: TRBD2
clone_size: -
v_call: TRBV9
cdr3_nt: TGTGCCAGCAGCGTAGTGGGACTAGACTCCAATGAGCAGTTCTTC
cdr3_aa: CASSVVGLDSNEQFF

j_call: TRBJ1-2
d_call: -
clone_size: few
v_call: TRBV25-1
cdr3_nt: TGTGCCAGCAGTGATCTCCGACTGAATGGCTACACCTTC
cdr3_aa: CASSDLRLNGYTF

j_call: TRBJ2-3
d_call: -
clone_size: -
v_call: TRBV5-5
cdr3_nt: TGTGCCAGCAGCGTAGTGGGCAGCACAGATACGCAGTATTTT
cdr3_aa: CASSVVGSTDTQYF

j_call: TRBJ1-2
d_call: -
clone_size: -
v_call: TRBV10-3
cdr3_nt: TGTGCCATCAGTGATTTGGAAGGGACAAGATATGGCTACACCTTC
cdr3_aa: CAISDLEGTRYGYTF

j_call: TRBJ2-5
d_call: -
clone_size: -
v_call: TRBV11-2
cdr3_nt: TGTGCCAGCAGCTCACAAGGACTTGGCTTCCGGGAGACCCAGTACTTC
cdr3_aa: CASSSQGLGFRETQYF

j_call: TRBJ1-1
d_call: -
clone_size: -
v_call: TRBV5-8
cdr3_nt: TGTGCCAGCAGCAGGCTCATTGCGCAGGGGAACACTGAAGCTTTCTTT
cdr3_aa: CASSRLIAQGNTEAFF

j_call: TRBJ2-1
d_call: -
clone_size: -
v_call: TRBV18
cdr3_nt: TGTGCCAGCTCACCACTAGCTGACTCCTACAATGAGCAGTTCTTC
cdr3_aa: CASSPLADSYNEQFF

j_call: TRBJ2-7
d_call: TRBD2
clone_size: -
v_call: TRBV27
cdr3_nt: TGTGCCAGCAGTTTCGGGACTAGCGGGAGAGGCTACGAGCAGTACTTC
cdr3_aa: CASSFGTSGRGYEQYF

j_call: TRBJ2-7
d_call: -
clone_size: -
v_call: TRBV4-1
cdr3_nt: TGCGCCAGCAGCCAAGATATTCGGGACACCTACGAGCAGTACTTC
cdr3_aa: CASSQDIRDTYEQYF

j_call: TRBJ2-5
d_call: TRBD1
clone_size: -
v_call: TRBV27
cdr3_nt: TGTGCCAGCAGTCCGGATTGGGGGACAGCAGAGACCCAGTACTTC
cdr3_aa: CASSPDWGTAETQYF

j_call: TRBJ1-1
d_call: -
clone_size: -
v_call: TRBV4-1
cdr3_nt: TGCGCCAGCAGCCAAGTCGCGGGGGGTAACGACACTGAAGCTTTCTTT
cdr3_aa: CASSQVAGGNDTEAFF

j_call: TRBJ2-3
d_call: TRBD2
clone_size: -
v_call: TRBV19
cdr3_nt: TGTGCCAGCCGCCGGGGACTAGCGGGGGAAGATACGCAGTATTTT
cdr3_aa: CASRRGLAGEDTQYF

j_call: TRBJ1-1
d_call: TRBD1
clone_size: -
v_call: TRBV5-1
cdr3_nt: TGCGCCAGCAGCTTGACAACCGGGACAGCCACTGAAGCTTTCTTT
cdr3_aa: CASSLTTGTATEAFF

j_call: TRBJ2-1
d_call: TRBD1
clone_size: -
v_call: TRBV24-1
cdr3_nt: TGTGCCACCAGTGATTCCACAGGGGATTCCTACAATGAGCAGTTCTTC
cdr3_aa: CATSDSTGDSYNEQFF

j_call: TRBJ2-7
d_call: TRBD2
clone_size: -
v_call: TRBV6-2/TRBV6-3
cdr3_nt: TGTGCCAGCAGCCAAACTAGCGGACCCTACGAGCAGTACTTC
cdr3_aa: CASSQTSGPYEQYF

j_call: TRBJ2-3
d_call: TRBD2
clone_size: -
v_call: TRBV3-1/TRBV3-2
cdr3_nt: TGTGCCAGCAGCCAAGGAAGCGGGAGTGCTCCAGATACGCAGTATTTT
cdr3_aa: CASSQGSGSAPDTQYF

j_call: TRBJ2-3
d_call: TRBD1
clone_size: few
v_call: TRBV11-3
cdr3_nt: TGTGCCAGCAGCTTTTCCCAGGGGGCCCCAGATACGCAGTATTTT
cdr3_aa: CASSFSQGAPDTQYF